What follows is one T cell receptor beta chain and its context. The data stem from a study of blood T cell repertoires in COVID-19. Turning to the study itself: Spain, Italy and the United States supplied samples that represented acute and convalescent COVID-19. In each case, the material was cDNA or gDNA derived from T cells, B-cell-depleted T cells, or PBMCs.

In the original workflow: Estimated nucleated cell counts came from reference gene primer amplification. Clones were sequenced by immunoSEQ multiplex PCR, and TCRdb holds only the in-frame ones, with some missing. The DNA gave D and trimming, while V, J and clone size come from that table. This sample carries 190,000 or so clones, 80% to 90% of them seen once, and the ten largest clones take 2% to 3%. The CDR3 contains 15 residues. Trimming took 5 bases from V and 4 from J, leaving 17 bases between them. Looked up from germline, CDR1 is SGHVS and CDR2 is FNYEAQ. V is TRBV7-6 and J is TRBJ1-1; a possible D gene is TRBD1 (5 bases). This receptor was identified in a man aged 35 to 55 with active or convalescent COVID-19. The sequenced sample was peripheral blood. The CDR3 spells CASSPFSLGVTEAFF. CDR3 coding DNA: TGTGCCAGCAGCCCATTCTCCCTAGGGGTCACTGAAGCTTTCTTT.